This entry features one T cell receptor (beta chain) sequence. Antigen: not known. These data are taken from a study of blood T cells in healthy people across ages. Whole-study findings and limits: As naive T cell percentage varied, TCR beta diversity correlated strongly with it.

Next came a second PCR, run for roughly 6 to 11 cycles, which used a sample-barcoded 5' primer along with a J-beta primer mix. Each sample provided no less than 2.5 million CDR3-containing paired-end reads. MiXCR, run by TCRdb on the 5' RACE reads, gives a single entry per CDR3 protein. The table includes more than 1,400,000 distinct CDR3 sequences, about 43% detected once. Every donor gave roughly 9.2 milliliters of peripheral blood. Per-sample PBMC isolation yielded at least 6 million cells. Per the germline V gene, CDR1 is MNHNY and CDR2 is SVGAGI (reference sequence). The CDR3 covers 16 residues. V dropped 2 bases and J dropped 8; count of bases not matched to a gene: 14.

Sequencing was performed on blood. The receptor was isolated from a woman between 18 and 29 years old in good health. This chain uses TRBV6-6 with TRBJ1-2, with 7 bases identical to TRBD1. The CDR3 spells CASSYNTGVSMWGYTF. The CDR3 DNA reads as TGTGCCAGCAGTTACAATACAGGGGTTTCGATGTGGGGCTACACCTTC.